This is a list of T cell receptor beta chains from one sample in a study of T cells in Graves' hyperthyroidism and ophthalmopathy. MiXCR, applied by TCRdb to the multiplex PCR reads, yields one record per CDR3 protein. The sample carries just over 550,000 distinct CDR3 sequences, 46% recorded once. Sequences were obtained from peripheral blood or thyroid tissue (not recorded which). Receptors originate from a woman under 30 with Graves' hyperthyroidism. Each CDR3 is given with its conserved first and last residue. Fields, in order: V gene, D gene, J gene, clone size, CDR3 protein, CDR3 DNA. A D gene is named only where the DNA matches it firmly. Where a row states a size, it is once, few, many or the class of an expanded clone; other rows omit it.

V gene: TRBV4-3
D gene: -
J gene: TRBJ2-5
clone size: -
CDR3 protein: CASSREPGQETQYF
CDR3 DNA: TGCGCCAGCAGCCGGGAGCCGGGACAAGAGACCCAGTACTTC

V gene: TRBV9
D gene: -
J gene: TRBJ2-7
clone size: few
CDR3 protein: CASSTEGRSYEQYF
CDR3 DNA: TGTGCCAGCAGCACCGAAGGTCGCTCCTACGAGCAGTACTTC

V gene: TRBV2
D gene: -
J gene: TRBJ1-2
clone size: -
CDR3 protein: CASSERDGRYGYTF
CDR3 DNA: TGTGCCAGCAGTGAAAGAGACGGGAGGTATGGCTACACCTTC

V gene: TRBV25-1
D gene: -
J gene: TRBJ1-1
clone size: -
CDR3 protein: CASSARRPGREAFF
CDR3 DNA: TGTGCCAGCAGTGCTCGAAGACCCGGACGTGAAGCTTTCTTT

V gene: TRBV10-3
D gene: -
J gene: TRBJ2-7
clone size: -
CDR3 protein: CASSEDRNEQYF
CDR3 DNA: TGTGCCAGCAGTGAAGACAGGAACGAGCAGTACTTC

V gene: TRBV4-3
D gene: TRBD2
J gene: TRBJ2-5
clone size: -
CDR3 protein: CASSLLAGERETQYF
CDR3 DNA: TGCGCCAGCAGCCTACTAGCGGGAGAGAGGGAGACCCAGTACTTC

V gene: TRBV2
D gene: -
J gene: TRBJ2-7
clone size: few
CDR3 protein: CASSARTASYEQYF
CDR3 DNA: TGTGCCAGCAGTGCCAGGACAGCTTCCTACGAGCAGTACTTC

V gene: TRBV2
D gene: TRBD1
J gene: TRBJ1-2
clone size: few
CDR3 protein: CASSRGQANYGYTF
CDR3 DNA: TGTGCCAGCAGCCGGGGACAGGCTAACTATGGCTACACCTTC

V gene: TRBV7-8
D gene: TRBD2
J gene: TRBJ2-2
clone size: -
CDR3 protein: CASSQEREGPAGELFF
CDR3 DNA: TGTGCCAGCAGCCAAGAACGGGAGGGCCCCGCCGGGGAGCTGTTTTTT

V gene: TRBV7-9
D gene: -
J gene: TRBJ2-7
clone size: -
CDR3 protein: CASSAIYEQYF
CDR3 DNA: TGTGCCAGCAGCGCCATCTACGAGCAGTACTTC

V gene: TRBV29-1
D gene: -
J gene: TRBJ1-1
clone size: many
CDR3 protein: CSVTRTDTEAFF
CDR3 DNA: TGCAGCGTTACCCGGACTGACACTGAAGCTTTCTTT

V gene: TRBV19
D gene: -
J gene: TRBJ2-6
clone size: once
CDR3 protein: CASNLEVSGANVLTF
CDR3 DNA: TGTGCCAGTAACTTGGAGGTATCTGGGGCCAACGTCCTGACTTTC

V gene: TRBV2
D gene: TRBD1
J gene: TRBJ2-7
clone size: many
CDR3 protein: CASSATGSYEQYF
CDR3 DNA: TGTGCCAGCAGTGCGACAGGGTCCTACGAGCAGTACTTC

V gene: TRBV24-1
D gene: TRBD1
J gene: TRBJ2-6
clone size: many
CDR3 protein: CATSDQTGESGANVLTF
CDR3 DNA: TGTGCCACCAGTGACCAAACAGGGGAAAGTGGGGCCAACGTCCTGACTTTC

V gene: TRBV6-5
D gene: TRBD2
J gene: TRBJ2-5
clone size: few
CDR3 protein: CASSHSAGAQETQYF
CDR3 DNA: TGTGCCAGCAGCCACTCAGCGGGAGCCCAAGAGACCCAGTACTTC

V gene: TRBV2
D gene: -
J gene: TRBJ2-5
clone size: -
CDR3 protein: CASVPRGETQYF
CDR3 DNA: TGTGCCAGCGTTCCAAGGGGGGAGACCCAGTACTTC

V gene: TRBV2
D gene: TRBD1
J gene: TRBJ1-5
clone size: -
CDR3 protein: CASRRDRGGKEPQHF
CDR3 DNA: TGTGCCAGCAGACGGGACAGGGGGGGGAAGGAGCCCCAGCATTTT

V gene: TRBV24-1
D gene: -
J gene: TRBJ1-5
clone size: many
CDR3 protein: CATSDTGTGQPQHF
CDR3 DNA: TGTGCCACCAGTGATACAGGGACGGGTCAGCCCCAGCATTTT

V gene: TRBV20-1
D gene: TRBD1
J gene: TRBJ2-7
clone size: -
CDR3 protein: CSAWTGSSYEQYF
CDR3 DNA: TGCAGTGCCTGGACAGGGAGCTCCTACGAGCAGTACTTC